This T cell receptor beta chain was obtained from a study of identical twins. TCRdb reprocessed the 5' RACE reads via MiXCR and lists one record per CDR3 protein. The table lists about 720,000 distinct CDR3 sequences, roughly 18% of them singletons. Germline V gene sequence: CDR1 LNHNV, CDR2 YYDKDF (reference sequence). Trimming removed 3 bases at V and 4 bases at J, with 13 bases between. This CDR3 contains 15 residues. This same sample was also taken into another study, of T cells expressing NK-cell markers.

The sample comprised PBMCs. The TCR comes from a woman between 18 and 29 years old in good health. The chain uses TRBV15 and TRBJ2-1, with a weak D call TRBD2 (6 bases). The CDR3 DNA follows: TGTGCCACCAGCAGCCTCCGGGACTCGTACAATGAGCAGTTCTTC. It specifies CATSSLRDSYNEQFF.